Sequencing of this T cell receptor beta chain was carried out in a study of blood T cell repertoires in COVID-19. Study context: Acute and convalescent COVID-19 specimens originated in the United States, Italy and Spain. Sources were T cells, B-cell-depleted T cells, or PBMCs; the material itself was cDNA or gDNA.

Original data processing: It was from reference gene primer amplification that nucleated cell counts were estimated. The method was immunoSEQ multiplex PCR; TCRdb's version includes in-frame clones alone and lacks a portion of them. The V and J calls and clone size come from that table; D and trimming were worked out from the DNA. Found here are some 130,000 clones, 60% to 75% of them singletons; the top ten hold over 1.5%. Germline V CDR1 and CDR2: SGHRS, YFSETQ. With termini counted, the CDR3 has 10 amino acids. Points on this clone: This CDR3 is missing its conserved last phenylalanine or tryptophan, likely due to a read error. The DNA is omitted, as the CDR3 cannot be located on it reliably, and the CDR3 follows TCRdb's listing.

Sequenced sample: peripheral blood. The chain uses TRBV5-1 and TRBJ2-7; the D segment call TRBD2 is taken from the table without a DNA check. The sequence was collected from a woman aged 65 to 85 with acute or convalescent COVID-19. The chain's CDR3 is CASSSGGKEA.